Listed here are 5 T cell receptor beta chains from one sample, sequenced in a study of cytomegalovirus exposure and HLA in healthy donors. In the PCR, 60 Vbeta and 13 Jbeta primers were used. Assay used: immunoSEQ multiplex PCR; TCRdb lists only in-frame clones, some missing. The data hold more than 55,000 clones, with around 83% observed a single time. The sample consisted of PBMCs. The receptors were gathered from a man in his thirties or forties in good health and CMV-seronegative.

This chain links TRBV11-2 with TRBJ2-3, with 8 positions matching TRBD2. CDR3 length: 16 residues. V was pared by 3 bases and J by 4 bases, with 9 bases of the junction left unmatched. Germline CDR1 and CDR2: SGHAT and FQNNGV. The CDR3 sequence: CASSFLTSGGADTQYF. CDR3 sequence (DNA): TGTGCCAGCAGCTTCCTCACTAGCGGAGGGGCAGATACGCAGTATTTT.

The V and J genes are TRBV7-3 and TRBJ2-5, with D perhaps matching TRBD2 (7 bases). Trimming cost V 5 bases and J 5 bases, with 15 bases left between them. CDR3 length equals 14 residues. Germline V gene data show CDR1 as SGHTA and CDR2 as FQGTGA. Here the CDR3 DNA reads TGTGCCAGCAGCCCCCTGGGGGGGCAGGAGACCCAGTACTTC. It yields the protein CASSPLGGQETQYF.

The CDR3 DNA is TGTGCCAGCAGCGTAGGGGACAGGGAGAGCACAGATACGCAGTATTTT. Translated, it gives CASSVGDRESTDTQYF. The chain couples TRBV9 to TRBJ2-3; 9 bases fit TRBD1. The V gene end was trimmed by 0 bases and the J gene end by 0 bases; junction bases not matched to a gene: 2. Germline assignment: CDR1 SGDLS and CDR2 YYNGEE. The CDR3 covers 16 residues.

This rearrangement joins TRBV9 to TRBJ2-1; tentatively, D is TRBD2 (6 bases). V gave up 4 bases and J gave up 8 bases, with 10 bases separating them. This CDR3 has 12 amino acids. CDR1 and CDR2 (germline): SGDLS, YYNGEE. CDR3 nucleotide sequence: TGTGCCAGCAGCCTCTGGGGGGATGAGCAGTTCTTC. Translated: CASSLWGDEQFF.

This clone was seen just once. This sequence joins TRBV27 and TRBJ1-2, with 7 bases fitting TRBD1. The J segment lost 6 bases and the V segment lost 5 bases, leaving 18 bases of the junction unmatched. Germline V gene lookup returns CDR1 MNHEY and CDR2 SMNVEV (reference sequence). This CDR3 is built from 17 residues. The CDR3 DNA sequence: TGTGCCAGCAGTGTCAGATCCTCGGGACAGTGGGTGGATGGCTACACCTTC. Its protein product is CASSVRSSGQWVDGYTF.